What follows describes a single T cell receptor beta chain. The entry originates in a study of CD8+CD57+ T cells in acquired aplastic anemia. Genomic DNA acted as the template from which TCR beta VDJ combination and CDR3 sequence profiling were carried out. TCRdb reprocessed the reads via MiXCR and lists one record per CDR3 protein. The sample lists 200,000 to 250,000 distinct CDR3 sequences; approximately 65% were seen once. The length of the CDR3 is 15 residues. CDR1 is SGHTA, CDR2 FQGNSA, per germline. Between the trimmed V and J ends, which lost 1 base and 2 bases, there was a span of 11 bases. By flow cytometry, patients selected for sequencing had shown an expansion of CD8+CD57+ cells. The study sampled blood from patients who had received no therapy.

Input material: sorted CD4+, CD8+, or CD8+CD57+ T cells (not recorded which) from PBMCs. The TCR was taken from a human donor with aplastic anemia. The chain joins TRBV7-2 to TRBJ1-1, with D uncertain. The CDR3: CASSLDGEGNTEAFF. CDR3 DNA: TGTGCCAGCAGCTTAGATGGGGAGGGTAACACTGAAGCTTTCTTT. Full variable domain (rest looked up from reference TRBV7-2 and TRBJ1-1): GAGVSQSPSNKVTEKGKDVELRCDPISGHTALYWYRQSLGQGLEFLIYFQGNSAPDKSGLPSDRFSAERTGGSVSTLTIQRTQQEDSAVYLCASSLDGEGNTEAFFGQGTRLTVV.